This T cell receptor (beta chain) appears in the sequencing data of a study of T cell responses to AZD1222 COVID-19 vaccine. This CDR3 comprises 17 residues. Trimming took off 0 bases at V and 2 bases at J, with 17 bases between the two ends. The germline V gene encodes CDR1 SGHRS and CDR2 YFSETQ. Libraries were prepared by immunoSEQ multiplex PCR; TCRdb keeps only in-frame clonotypes and omits some of them. The sample lists about 97,000 clones, more than 70% seen once, with roughly 2.8% in the top ten. Notes on this clone: Its antigen is as yet unknown.

Broader study findings: In a largely white British group with more females than males, clonal diversity was possibly underestimated.

The specimen comprised peripheral blood, sampled on day 0 of AZD1222 vaccination. This chain connects TRBV5-1 to TRBJ1-1; D unresolved. The receptor comes from an adult in good health. This CDR3 is CASSLAAGPRGNTEAFF. CDR3 DNA sequence: TGCGCCAGCAGCTTGGCGGCGGGCCCTCGTGGTAACACTGAAGCTTTCTTT.